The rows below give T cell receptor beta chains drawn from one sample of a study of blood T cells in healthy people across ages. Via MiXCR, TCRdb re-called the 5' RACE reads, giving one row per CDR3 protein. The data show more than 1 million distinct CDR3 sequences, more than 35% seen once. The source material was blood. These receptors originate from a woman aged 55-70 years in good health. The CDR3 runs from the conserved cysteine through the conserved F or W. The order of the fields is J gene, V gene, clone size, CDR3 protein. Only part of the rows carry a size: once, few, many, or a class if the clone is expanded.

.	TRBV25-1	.	CASSEFREVETQYF
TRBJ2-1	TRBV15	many	CATSRDGGNNEQFF
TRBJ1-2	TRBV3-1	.	CASSQDVDGFLNYGYTF
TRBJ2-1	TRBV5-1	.	CASSSGGLAGGYNEQFF
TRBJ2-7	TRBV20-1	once	CSAHVAGASYVQYF
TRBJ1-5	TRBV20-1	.	CSARIEQPQHF
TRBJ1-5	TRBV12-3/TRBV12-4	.	CASSFITGEGNQPQHF
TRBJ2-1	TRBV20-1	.	CSASVAGSYNEQFF
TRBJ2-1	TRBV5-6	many	CASSSGTGLNEQFF
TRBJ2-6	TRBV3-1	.	CASSQERGATGANVLTF
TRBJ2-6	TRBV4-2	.	CASSQDTRVPGANVLTF
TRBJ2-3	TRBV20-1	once	CSALGGENTDTQYF